Below are 22 T cell receptor beta chains sequenced from a single sample in a study of control samples from healthy donors and cancer patients. Sequencing was performed with immunoSEQ multiplex PCR; in TCRdb, only in-frame clones are kept and a portion is missing. The sample consists of 130,000 or so clones, approximately 91% of them appearing once. Sequenced: blood. The receptors stem from a man aged 50-59 years in good health.

This chain joins TRBV27 and TRBJ2-7, with 11 bases fitting TRBD1. The CDR3 sequence is 14 residues long. With 3 bases clipped from V and 3 bases from J, the junction kept 1 base outside the gene matches. CDR1 MNHEY and CDR2 SMNVEV come from the germline V gene (reference sequence). CDR3 amino acids: CASSFGTGGYEQYF. Here the CDR3 DNA reads TGTGCCAGCAGTTTCGGGACAGGGGGCTACGAGCAGTACTTC.

The chain couples TRBV19 to TRBJ2-2; D uncertain. V dropped 4 bases and J dropped 3 bases, with 12 bases sitting between them. CDR3 size: 15 residues. Germline V gene sequence: CDR1 LNHDA, CDR2 SQIVND (reference sequence). The CDR3 nucleotides are TGTGCCAGTAGTACGAAGACATTCGACACCGGGGAGCTGTTTTTT. This codes for CASSTKTFDTGELFF.

V is TRBV19 and J is TRBJ1-2, with 8 positions matching TRBD1. CDR1 and CDR2 from the germline V gene are LNHDA and SQIVND (reference sequence). V lost 1 base and J lost 4; bases outside the gene matches: 5. CDR3 length equals 15 residues. CDR3 sequence: CASSIGYGTGYGYTF. The CDR3 DNA follows: TGTGCCAGTAGTATAGGTTACGGGACAGGCTATGGCTACACCTTC.

The chain combines TRBV10-3 with TRBJ2-3, with 8 positions matching TRBD2. The V and J ends lost 7 bases and 2 bases, in that order; junction bases with no gene match: 11. This CDR3 spans 16 amino acids. Germline V lookup: CDR1 ENHRY, CDR2 SYGVKD. CDR3 sequence (DNA): TGTGCCATCAACAACGGGGGGGGCCTCCTCACAGATACGCAGTATTTT. Amino acids: CAINNGGGLLTDTQYF.

This clone has only one observation. The rearrangement joins TRBV28 to TRBJ2-3; possibly TRBD1 or TRBD2 for D (5 bases each). V lost 3 bases to trimming and J lost 8 bases, with 12 bases between them. CDR3 length: 13 residues. Looked up from germline, CDR1 is MDHEN and CDR2 is SYDVKM. The DNA for the CDR3 is TGTGCCAGCAGTTTTGGGGGTGTGGGTACGCAGTATTTT. As protein: CASSFGGVGTQYF.

The chain is built from TRBV10-3 and TRBJ2-2; a possible D gene is TRBD1 (5 bases). Germline-derived CDR1 and CDR2 are ENHRY and SYGVKD. V was pared by 7 bases and J by 3 bases, with 21 bases between. This CDR3 has 17 amino acids. The CDR3 reads CAIMKTPGPRDTGELFF. As DNA, the CDR3 is TGTGCCATCATGAAGACCCCAGGGCCCCGGGACACCGGGGAGCTGTTTTTT.

CDR3 in DNA: TGCAGCGACCGACAAGTAGATTCCAATGAGCAGTTCTTC. It encodes CSDRQVDSNEQFF. The gene calls are TRBV29-1 and TRBJ2-1; D gene ambiguous. V dropped 7 bases and J dropped 6 bases, with 16 bases sitting between them. This CDR3 comprises 13 residues. Germline lookup yields CDR1 SQVTM and CDR2 ANQGSEA.

V and J are TRBV2 and TRBJ1-5, with D possibly TRBD1 on 5 matching bases. This CDR3 region has 17 residues. Germline CDR1 and CDR2: SNHLY and FYNNEI. V gave up 1 base and J gave up 3 bases, with 16 bases separating them. The CDR3, as DNA: TGTGCCAGCAGTGAAGTCGTTTGGGCGACAGACAATCAGCCCCAGCATTTT. This sequence encodes CASSEVVWATDNQPQHF.

The chain is built from TRBV2 and TRBJ1-2; TRBD1 matches at 8 bases. Losses at the gene ends were 7 bases for V and 8 bases for J; bases not matched to a gene: 12. The CDR3 is 14 amino acids. The germline V gene encodes CDR1 SNHLY and CDR2 FYNNEI. CDR3 loop: CASTTGESRGGYTF. CDR3 nucleotides: TGTGCCAGCACGACAGGGGAAAGTCGAGGGGGCTACACCTTC.

J is TRBJ2-2 and V is TRBV10-3; the D is unclear. Per germline, CDR1 ENHRY and CDR2 SYGVKD. V gave up 10 bases and J gave up 2 bases, with 17 bases separating them. This CDR3 region has 15 residues. The CDR3: CASQDDMRNTGELFF. The CDR3 DNA reads TGTGCCAGCCAGGACGACATGAGAAACACCGGGGAGCTGTTTTTT.

This chain connects TRBV4-1 to TRBJ1-1, with D perhaps TRBD1 (6 bases). This CDR3 spans 14 amino acids. Germline CDR1 and CDR2: MGHRA and YSYEKL. Trimming removed 4 bases at V and 5 bases at J, with 14 bases between. CDR3 in DNA: TGCGCCAGCAGCCTTGACCCCAGGGGTACTGAAGCTTTCTTT. Translation gives CASSLDPRGTEAFF.

This clone was observed a few times. The V call is TRBV19, the J call TRBJ2-7, with TRBD2 matching over 9 bases. Germline assignment: CDR1 LNHDA and CDR2 SQIVND (reference sequence). The V segment lost 3 bases and the J segment 2 bases; nucleotides outside the gene matches: 2. This CDR3 is built from 14 residues. CDR3 amino acids: CASSMTSGAYEQYF. CDR3 nucleotides: TGTGCCAGTAGTATGACTAGCGGAGCCTACGAGCAGTACTTC.

The V gene is TRBV30, the J gene TRBJ1-1; no clear D. Germline V lookup: CDR1 GTSNPN, CDR2 SVGIG (reference sequence). Trimming pared 2 bases from V and 5 bases from J, leaving 15 bases between. The CDR3 is 14 residues long. In DNA, the CDR3 is TGTGCCTGGAGTCCTGCCGAGCTCGGGACTGAAGCTTTCTTT. This codes for CAWSPAELGTEAFF.

This chain joins TRBV19 and TRBJ1-5; 8 nucleotides align to TRBD1. V was pared by 6 bases and J by 4 bases, with 8 bases of the junction left unmatched. The CDR3 sequence is 15 residues long. Germline CDR1 LNHDA, CDR2 SQIVND (reference sequence). The DNA of the CDR3 is TGTGCCAGTAGGAGGGGACAGGCATTAAATCAGCCCCAGCATTTT. Translating gives CASRRGQALNQPQHF. Full variable domain (missing parts from reference TRBV19 and TRBJ1-5): DGGITQSPKYLFRKEGQNVTLSCEQNLNHDAMYWYRQDPGQGLRLIYYSQIVNDFQKGDIAEGYSVSREKKESFPLTVTSAQKNPTAFYLCASRRGQALNQPQHFGDGTRLSIL.

The chain has TRBV27 and TRBJ2-2; 11 bases are shared with TRBD2. Germline CDR1 MNHEY, CDR2 SMNVEV (reference sequence). V trimming: 2 bases; J trimming: 1 base; junction bases outside the gene matches: 9. This CDR3 has 19 residues. DNA for the CDR3: TGTGCCAGCAGTTTAGGTTTGCCTAGCGGGGGGATGAACACCGGGGAGCTGTTTTTT. Protein sequence: CASSLGLPSGGMNTGELFF.

The rearrangement joins TRBV28 to TRBJ2-4, with D hard to call. V was clipped by 4 bases and J by 0 bases, with 4 bases between them. This CDR3 has 13 amino acids. The V gene's germline CDR1 is MDHEN and CDR2 SYDVKM. The CDR3 loop is CASSYVAKNIQYF. The CDR3 DNA is TGTGCCAGCAGTTACGTAGCCAAAAACATTCAGTACTTC.

J is TRBJ2-3 and V is TRBV7-2; D remains unclear. The V gene's germline CDR1 is SGHTA and CDR2 FQGNSA. Trimming took 0 bases from V and 5 from J, leaving 6 bases between them. This CDR3 has 13 amino acids. CDR3: CASSLAKEDTQYF. For the CDR3, the DNA is TGTGCCAGCAGCTTAGCGAAGGAAGATACGCAGTATTTT.

The rearrangement uses TRBV28 and TRBJ1-2; 7 positions match TRBD1. Germline V gene data show CDR1 as MDHEN and CDR2 as SYDVKM. The CDR3 length is 14 residues. J gave up 2 bases and V 3 bases, and 3 bases lay outside the gene matches. For the CDR3, the DNA is TGTGCCAGCAGTTTCCCGGGACAGAACTATGGCTACACCTTC. Protein product: CASSFPGQNYGYTF.

The rearrangement joins TRBV5-1 to TRBJ1-1; the D gene is possibly TRBD1 (6 bases). The CDR3 extends over 14 amino acids. Germline CDR1 reads SGHRS; CDR2 reads YFSETQ. The germline V and J ends were trimmed by 1 base and 2 bases, with 9 bases remaining between them. CDR3 nucleotide sequence: TGCGCCAGCAGCTTGAACAGGGCCAACACTGAAGCTTTCTTT. This codes for CASSLNRANTEAFF.

V gene TRBV5-6 combines with J gene TRBJ2-7, with 8 positions matching TRBD1. CDR1 is SGHDT and CDR2 is YYEEEE in the germline V gene. Trimming cost V 0 bases and J 5 bases; bases outside gene matches: 4. This CDR3 has 14 amino acids. The CDR3 loop reads CASSLGTGSDEQYF. The CDR3 DNA reads TGTGCCAGCAGCTTGGGGACAGGGAGCGACGAGCAGTACTTC.

This chain joins TRBV28 and TRBJ1-6; the D gene is possibly TRBD1 (5 bases). CDR1 MDHEN and CDR2 SYDVKM come from the germline V gene. This CDR3 is built from 18 residues. V lost 1 base and J 0 bases, leaving 13 bases between the germline ends. CDR3 in amino acids: CASSLSGSRSSYNSPLHF. The CDR3 DNA sequence: TGTGCCAGCAGTTTATCAGGGTCCCGGAGCTCCTATAATTCACCCCTCCACTTT.

The chain couples TRBV7-2 to TRBJ1-4; 9 nucleotides align to TRBD1. CDR1 and CDR2 from the germline V gene are SGHTA and FQGNSA. Trimming at V came to 5 bases and at J to 8 bases, leaving 6 bases not matched to a gene. The CDR3 is 14 amino acids. CDR3 DNA sequence: TGTGCCAGCAGCATGGGACAGGGAAGGGAAAAACTGTTTTTT. Protein: CASSMGQGREKLFF. Using reference TRBV7-2 and TRBJ1-4 for the parts outside the CDR3, the full variable domain is GAGVSQSPSNKVTEKGKDVELRCDPISGHTALYWYRQSLGQGLEFLIYFQGNSAPDKSGLPSDRFSAERTGGSVSTLTIQRTQQEDSAVYLCASSMGQGREKLFFGSGTQLSVL.